The 9 T cell receptor beta chains below all came from one sample that was sequenced in a study of blood T cell repertoires in COVID-19. The method was immunoSEQ multiplex PCR; TCRdb's version includes in-frame clones alone and lacks a portion of them. Seen here are about 190,000 clones, less than 90% observed once, and the top ten hold around 1.2%. Sample: peripheral blood. The source of these receptors is a young man with acute or convalescent COVID-19.

With regard to this clone: The identical CDR3 is also encoded by other nucleotide sequences in the sample. This chain joins TRBV29-1 and TRBJ1-1; D gene uncertain. CDR1 is SQVTM, CDR2 ANQGSEA, per germline. The CDR3 totals 12 residues. V was shortened by 5 bases and J by 0 bases, with 7 bases between the two germline ends. The CDR3 spells CSVSTVNTEAFF. For the CDR3, the DNA is TGCAGCGTTTCGACTGTGAACACTGAAGCTTTCTTT.

This clone was recorded once. The rearrangement uses TRBV6-5 and TRBJ1-5; 7 bases are a match to TRBD1. V shed 9 bases and J 3 bases; nucleotides not matched to a gene: 8. Per the germline V gene, CDR1 is MNHEY and CDR2 is SVGAGI. The CDR3 extends over 14 amino acids. The CDR3 here is CASYLGGFNQPQHF. DNA for the CDR3: TGTGCCAGTTACCTAGGGGGCTTCAATCAGCCCCAGCATTTT.

The V call is TRBV27, the J call TRBJ2-7, with D perhaps matching TRBD2 (7 bases). The germline gives CDR1 MNHEY, CDR2 SMNVEV (reference sequence). V gave up 2 bases and J gave up 4 bases, with 15 bases separating them. This CDR3 spans 15 amino acids. DNA of the CDR3: TGTGCCAGCAGTTTAGGGGGGGCCTTTATTTACGAGCAGTACTTC. Its protein is CASSLGGAFIYEQYF.

In its sample, this clone was seen once. The rearrangement uses TRBV2 and TRBJ1-6, with 12 positions matching TRBD1. In germline, CDR1 is SNHLY, CDR2 FYNNEI. With V trimmed by 8 bases and J by 6 bases, 8 bases remained unmatched. There are 16 residues in the CDR3. The CDR3 protein is CASGFRDRGPNSPLHF. CDR3 in DNA: TGTGCCAGCGGATTCCGGGACAGGGGGCCTAATTCACCCCTCCACTTT.

The chain carries TRBV5-5 and TRBJ2-2, with TRBD2 matching over 8 bases. After removal of 0 bases from V and 4 bases from J, the junction contained 2 bases not matched to a gene. Per germline, CDR1 SGHKS and CDR2 YYEKEE (reference sequence). This CDR3 region has 15 residues. The CDR3 loop reads CASSLELAATGELFF. CDR3 sequence (DNA): TGTGCCAGCAGCTTGGAACTAGCGGCCACCGGGGAGCTGTTTTTT.

The chain combines TRBV6-5 with TRBJ1-2; tentatively, D is TRBD1 (6 bases). The germline CDR1 and CDR2 sequences are MNHEY and SVGAGI. V was shortened by 2 bases and J by 4 bases, with 11 bases between the two germline ends. The length of the CDR3 is 14 residues. The chain's CDR3 is CASSYEGGSYGYTF. CDR3 nucleotide sequence: TGTGCCAGCAGTTACGAGGGGGGGAGCTATGGCTACACCTTC.

The CDR3: CAISETSRETQYF. DNA for the CDR3: TGTGCCATCAGTGAGACCTCCAGAGAGACCCAGTACTTC. V gene TRBV10-3 combines with J gene TRBJ2-5; D unclear. V was shortened by 2 bases and J by 4 bases, with 8 bases between the two germline ends. Germline V lookup: CDR1 ENHRY, CDR2 SYGVKD. The CDR3 length is 13 residues.

This chain uses TRBV7-2 with TRBJ1-1, with D uncertain. Looked up from germline, CDR1 is SGHTA and CDR2 is FQGNSA. The CDR3 totals 16 residues. The V and J ends lost 2 bases and 4 bases respectively, with 17 bases between them. The CDR3 bases are TGTGCCAGCAGCTTACCGGGTATTACTAGGAGCACTGAAGCTTTCTTT. It is translated as CASSLPGITRSTEAFF.

Within the sample, this clone is medium-sized. The chain carries TRBV6-1 and TRBJ2-3, with 12 nucleotides matching TRBD2. Looked up from germline, CDR1 is MNHNS and CDR2 is SASEGT. The CDR3 spans 15 residues. The trim removed 2 bases at V and 4 bases at J, leaving 1 base unmatched. CDR3 in DNA: TGTGCCAGCAGTGAACTAGCGGGGGGGCCAGATACGCAGTATTTT. Its protein is CASSELAGGPDTQYF.